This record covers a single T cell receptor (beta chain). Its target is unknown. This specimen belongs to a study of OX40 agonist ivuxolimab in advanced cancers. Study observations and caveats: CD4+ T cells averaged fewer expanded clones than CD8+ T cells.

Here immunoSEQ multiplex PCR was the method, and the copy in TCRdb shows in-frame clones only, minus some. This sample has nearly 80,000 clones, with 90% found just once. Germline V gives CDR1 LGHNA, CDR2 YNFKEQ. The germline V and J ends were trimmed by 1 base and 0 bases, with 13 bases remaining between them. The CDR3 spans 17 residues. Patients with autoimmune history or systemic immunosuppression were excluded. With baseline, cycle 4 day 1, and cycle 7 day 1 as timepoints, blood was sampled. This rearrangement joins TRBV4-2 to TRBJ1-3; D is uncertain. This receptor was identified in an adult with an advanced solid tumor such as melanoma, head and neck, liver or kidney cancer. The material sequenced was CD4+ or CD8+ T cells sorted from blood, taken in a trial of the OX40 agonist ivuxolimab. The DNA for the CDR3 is TGTGCCAGCAGCCAAGTGACGGAGCCTACCTCTGGAAACACCATATATTTT. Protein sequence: CASSQVTEPTSGNTIYF.